Below, 27 T cell receptor beta chains from the same sample are listed, as sequenced in a study of CD4 T cells in relation to SARS-CoV-2 and coronaviruses. Before the COVID-19 pandemic, during about 2011-2019, CD4+ T cells were taken from unexposed donors. Isolation of CD4+ T cells took place after about 10 days in culture. The antigens these receptors bind are not known. Some clones are missing from TCRdb's copy, which holds only in-frame ones; the method was immunoSEQ multiplex PCR. This sample has tens of thousands of clones, with approximately 70% found just once. Sequencing was performed on CD4+ T cells from PBMCs, cultured in vitro. The receptors stem from a human donor in good health.

The chain is built from TRBV2 and TRBJ2-5; D is uncertain. CDR1 and CDR2 (germline): SNHLY, FYNNEI. This CDR3 region has 11 residues. Trimming cost V 4 bases and J 2 bases, with 2 bases left between them. The CDR3 region is CASSAQETQYF. The DNA of the CDR3 is TGTGCCAGCAGTGCACAAGAGACCCAGTACTTC.

The CDR3 protein is CASSVASRRNLGANYGYTF. The CDR3 DNA sequence: TGTGCCAGCAGTGTAGCATCACGCAGGAATCTTGGTGCTAACTATGGCTACACCTTC. The J gene is TRBJ1-2, the V gene TRBV2, with no clear D. Germline V gene data show CDR1 as SNHLY and CDR2 as FYNNEI. With 4 bases removed from V and 0 bases from J, the gap between germline ends came to 24 bases. This CDR3 has 19 amino acids.

The rearrangement uses TRBV19 and TRBJ1-1; perhaps TRBD1 as D (6 bases). The CDR3 is 13 amino acids. V lost 8 bases and J lost 1, with 11 bases in between. Germline lookup yields CDR1 LNHDA and CDR2 SQIVND (reference sequence). The CDR3 nucleotides read TGTGCCAGTGGGCGGGGGCAGAACACTGAAGCTTTCTTT. Protein sequence: CASGRGQNTEAFF.

This clone has just one count. The chain combines TRBV3-1 (or the pseudogene TRBV3-2) with TRBJ1-4, with a tentative D call TRBD1 (5 bases). Trimming took 2 bases from V and 3 from J, leaving 16 bases between them. This CDR3 has 17 amino acids. Per the germline V gene, CDR1 is LGHDT and CDR2 is YNNKEL (reference sequence). CDR3 DNA: TGTGCCAGCAGCCAATCTCCAGGAGGGGCTGCTAATGAAAAACTGTTTTTT. Translation gives CASSQSPGGAANEKLFF.

This chain joins TRBV12-5 and TRBJ2-3; 16 nucleotides align to TRBD2. There are 18 residues in the CDR3. The V gene end was trimmed by 5 bases and the J gene end by 2 bases; junction bases not matched to a gene: 7. The germline V gene has CDR1 LGHNT and CDR2 FRNRAP. DNA of the CDR3: TGTGCTAGTGGTCCGGGACTAGCGGGAGGGGGGATCACAGATACGCAGTATTTT. Translating it yields CASGPGLAGGGITDTQYF.

This rearrangement joins TRBV19 to TRBJ2-1; TRBD2 matches 9 bases. Germline assignment: CDR1 LNHDA and CDR2 SQIVND (reference sequence). This CDR3 region has 16 residues. V lost 5 bases to trimming and J lost 2 bases; unmatched junction nucleotides: 7. This chain's CDR3 is CASSSQAGGPYNEQFF. The DNA for the CDR3 is TGTGCCAGTAGTTCCCAGGCGGGGGGGCCCTACAATGAGCAGTTCTTC. The whole variable domain, remainder taken from reference TRBV19 and TRBJ2-1, is DGGITQSPKYLFRKEGQNVTLSCEQNLNHDAMYWYRQDPGQGLRLIYYSQIVNDFQKGDIAEGYSVSREKKESFPLTVTSAQKNPTAFYLCASSSQAGGPYNEQFFGPGTRLTVL.

This chain connects TRBV6-4 to TRBJ2-3, with 7 bases matching TRBD2. CDR3 length: 16 amino acids. V shed 2 bases and J 0 bases; nucleotides not matched to a gene: 5. Germline V gene data show CDR1 as MRHNA and CDR2 as SNTAGT. The DNA of the CDR3 is TGTGCCAGCAGTGACGAAGCGGGGAGTAGCACAGATACGCAGTATTTT. Translated: CASSDEAGSSTDTQYF.

The chain has TRBV7-2 and TRBJ1-5; D not certain. Trimming stripped 0 bases from V and 1 base from J, with 10 bases between. Per the germline V gene, CDR1 is SGHTA and CDR2 is FQGNSA. This CDR3 is built from 16 residues. The chain's CDR3 is CASSLAGFGSNQPQHF. CDR3 coding DNA: TGTGCCAGCAGCTTAGCAGGGTTCGGGAGCAATCAGCCCCAGCATTTT.

The rearrangement links TRBV3-1 (or the pseudogene TRBV3-2) to TRBJ2-6; D is ambiguous. The germline V gene encodes CDR1 LGHDT and CDR2 YNNKEL (reference sequence). Trimming cost V 0 bases and J 4 bases, with 1 base left between them. The CDR3 spans 13 residues. CDR3 region: CASSQEGANVLTF. The CDR3 coding sequence is TGTGCCAGCAGCCAAGAAGGGGCCAACGTCCTGACTTTC.

V is TRBV4-2 and J is TRBJ2-3, with TRBD2 identical over 7 bases. The ends lost 6 bases at V and 9 bases at J; junction bases unmatched: 12. The CDR3 totals 14 residues. Germline V gene data show CDR1 as LGHNA and CDR2 as YNFKEQ. Here the CDR3 reads CASRPSGLVGTQYF. As DNA, the CDR3 is TGTGCCAGCAGACCTAGCGGACTAGTAGGGACGCAGTATTTT.

The chain uses TRBV6-5 and TRBJ1-6; weak D call: TRBD1 (6 bases). CDR1 MNHEY and CDR2 SVGAGI come from the germline V gene. This CDR3 spans 14 amino acids. V was trimmed by 3 bases and J by 10 bases, leaving 13 bases between them. As DNA, the CDR3 is TGTGCCAGCAGTTATGGGGGCCAAGAGTCACCCCTCCACTTT. Amino acids: CASSYGGQESPLHF.

This clone ranks as medium-sized. This chain uses TRBV19 with TRBJ1-2, with D possibly being TRBD1 (6 bases). The V end lost 5 bases, the J end lost 2 bases, and 12 bases lay between the germline ends. The CDR3 is 14 residues long. Germline V gene data show CDR1 as LNHDA and CDR2 as SQIVND (reference sequence). The CDR3 DNA reads TGTGCCAGTAGTCAGCAAACAGGGAACTATGGCTACACCTTC. Protein product: CASSQQTGNYGYTF.

The chain carries TRBV19 and TRBJ2-3, with no clear D. The germline CDR1 and CDR2 sequences are LNHDA and SQIVND (reference sequence). V gave up 5 bases and J gave up 1 base, with 13 bases separating them. CDR3 length equals 15 residues. The DNA for the CDR3 is TGTGCCAGTAGTCCCTACCGCCCAGGCACAGATACGCAGTATTTT. Encoded protein: CASSPYRPGTDTQYF. Drawing the rest from reference TRBV19 and TRBJ2-3, the complete variable domain is DGGITQSPKYLFRKEGQNVTLSCEQNLNHDAMYWYRQDPGQGLRLIYYSQIVNDFQKGDIAEGYSVSREKKESFPLTVTSAQKNPTAFYLCASSPYRPGTDTQYFGPGTRLTVL.

This clone was recorded once. V gene TRBV3-1 (or the pseudogene TRBV3-2) combines with J gene TRBJ2-5; 7 bases line up with TRBD2. The CDR3 runs to 14 residues. Germline CDR1 reads LGHDT; CDR2 reads YNNKEL (reference sequence). V trimming: 2 bases; J trimming: 4 bases; junction bases outside the gene matches: 4. CDR3 protein: CASSQRGGAETQYF. CDR3 nucleotide sequence: TGTGCCAGCAGCCAAAGGGGAGGGGCAGAGACCCAGTACTTC.

The J gene is TRBJ1-2, the V gene TRBV6-5, with 7 bases matching TRBD1. From germline, CDR1 is MNHEY and CDR2 SVGAGI. V lost 6 bases, J lost 8 bases, and 12 bases stayed unmatched. There are 14 residues in the CDR3. The CDR3 loop reads CASSRNRGREGYTF. In nucleotides, the CDR3 is TGTGCCAGCAGCCGAAACAGGGGCCGCGAGGGCTACACCTTC.

The chain employs TRBV7-8 and TRBJ1-5; D call uncertain. V lost 0 bases and J lost 3, with 9 bases in between. Germline CDR1 reads SGHVS; CDR2 reads FQNEAQ. CDR3 length: 15 residues. The CDR3 loop is CASSLAAQINQPQHF. CDR3 bases: TGTGCCAGCAGCTTAGCGGCCCAGATCAATCAGCCCCAGCATTTT.

J is TRBJ1-3 and V is TRBV11-2; D is perhaps TRBD1 (6 bases). The CDR3 runs to 14 residues. V was pared by 2 bases and J by 6 bases, with 11 bases between. Per the germline V gene, CDR1 is SGHAT and CDR2 is FQNNGV. The CDR3 reads CASSLHHRENTIYF. CDR3 sequence (DNA): TGTGCCAGCAGCTTACATCACAGGGAAAACACCATATATTTT.

The CDR3 sequence: CASSLEGQNTGELFF. Here the CDR3 DNA reads TGCGCCAGCAGCTTGGAGGGACAGAACACCGGGGAGCTGTTTTTT. The chain recombines TRBV5-1 with TRBJ2-2; perhaps TRBD1 as D (6 bases). The CDR3 length is 15 residues. Germline V gene sequence: CDR1 SGHRS, CDR2 YFSETQ. Trimming left V 0 bases short and J 1 base short, with 7 bases between. Variable domain in full (rest from reference TRBV5-1 and TRBJ2-2): KAGVTQTPRYLIKTRGQQVTLSCSPISGHRSVSWYQQTPGQGLQFLFEYFSETQRNKGNFPGRFSGRQFSNSRSEMNVSTLELGDSALYLCASSLEGQNTGELFFGEGSRLTVL.

The rearrangement joins TRBV7-2 to TRBJ2-7, with D possibly matching TRBD2 (5 bases). CDR1 is SGHTA and CDR2 is FQGNSA in the germline V gene. The CDR3 loop spans 12 amino acids. Trimming took 5 bases from V and 4 from J, leaving 9 bases between them. CDR3 sequence reads: CASSPGSYEQYF. The CDR3 DNA reads TGTGCCAGCAGCCCGGGGAGTTACGAGCAGTACTTC. The entire variable domain, with the rest obtained from reference TRBV7-2 and TRBJ2-7, is as follows: GAGVSQSPSNKVTEKGKDVELRCDPISGHTALYWYRQSLGQGLEFLIYFQGNSAPDKSGLPSDRFSAERTGGSVSTLTIQRTQQEDSAVYLCASSPGSYEQYFGPGTRLTVT.

The rearrangement links TRBV18 to TRBJ1-5, with D possibly being TRBD1 (5 bases). V lost 3 bases and J lost 6, with 9 bases in between. The CDR3 spans 13 residues. The germline V gene encodes CDR1 KGHSH and CDR2 LQKENI. The CDR3: CASSPGVAQPQHF. Here the CDR3 DNA reads TGTGCCAGCTCACCGGGGGTGGCTCAGCCCCAGCATTTT.

The chain employs TRBV7-8 and TRBJ1-3; weak D call: TRBD1 (5 bases). This CDR3 is 14 amino acids long. Deletions cut 0 bases from V and 4 bases from J, with 7 bases between. Germline V lookup: CDR1 SGHVS, CDR2 FQNEAQ. Here the CDR3 reads CASSLAGGGNTIYF. For the CDR3, the DNA is TGTGCCAGCAGCTTAGCGGGGGGGGGAAACACCATATATTTT.

This clone was detected once. This rearrangement joins TRBV19 to TRBJ2-7; 9 bases fit TRBD1. Germline V lookup: CDR1 LNHDA, CDR2 SQIVND (reference sequence). V was clipped by 5 bases and J by 3 bases; unmatched bases: 8. This CDR3 has 15 amino acids. CDR3 bases: TGTGCCAGTAGTTTCCGGACAGGGGACTACTACGAGCAGTACTTC. Translated: CASSFRTGDYYEQYF. Full variable domain (remainder filled in from reference TRBV19 and TRBJ2-7): DGGITQSPKYLFRKEGQNVTLSCEQNLNHDAMYWYRQDPGQGLRLIYYSQIVNDFQKGDIAEGYSVSREKKESFPLTVTSAQKNPTAFYLCASSFRTGDYYEQYFGPGTRLTVT.

This clone turned up a few times. V is TRBV19 and J is TRBJ2-2, with 13 bases that match TRBD2. Germline V gives CDR1 LNHDA, CDR2 SQIVND (reference sequence). The CDR3 is made up of 19 amino acids. Trimming at V came to 1 base and at J to 1 base, leaving 6 bases not matched to a gene. The CDR3 here is CASSIGGLAGELNTGELFF. The CDR3 coding sequence is TGTGCCAGTAGTATAGGAGGACTAGCGGGGGAGCTGAACACCGGGGAGCTGTTTTTT.

The gene calls are TRBV5-1 and TRBJ1-6, with a weak D call TRBD1 (5 bases). CDR1 and CDR2 from the germline V gene are SGHRS and YFSETQ. With 4 bases removed from V and 7 bases from J, the gap between germline ends came to 15 bases. The CDR3 spans 15 residues. CDR3 protein: CASSPGGTENSPLHF. The CDR3 DNA reads TGCGCCAGCAGCCCCGGTGGGACCGAAAATTCACCCCTCCACTTT. Full variable domain (rest looked up from reference TRBV5-1 and TRBJ1-6): KAGVTQTPRYLIKTRGQQVTLSCSPISGHRSVSWYQQTPGQGLQFLFEYFSETQRNKGNFPGRFSGRQFSNSRSEMNVSTLELGDSALYLCASSPGGTENSPLHFGNGTRLTVT.

This chain joins TRBV18 and TRBJ2-3; 7 nucleotides match TRBD2. This CDR3 region has 16 residues. The trim removed 5 bases at V and 3 bases at J, leaving 11 bases unmatched. Germline values: CDR1 KGHSH, CDR2 LQKENI. This CDR3 is CASSDESAGVTDTQYF. For the CDR3, the DNA is TGTGCCAGCTCAGACGAGAGCGCGGGAGTGACAGATACGCAGTATTTT.

The chain joins TRBV7-8 to TRBJ2-1; TRBD2 matches at 13 bases. The CDR3 extends over 15 amino acids. From germline, CDR1 is SGHVS and CDR2 FQNEAQ. With V trimmed by 5 bases and J by 7 bases, 5 bases remained unmatched. CDR3 sequence reads: CASSVTSGGRNEQFF. CDR3 DNA sequence: TGTGCCAGCAGCGTGACTAGCGGGGGGCGGAATGAGCAGTTCTTC.

This clone was counted a few times. The chain has TRBV4-1 and TRBJ2-7; no firm D call. The CDR3 is made up of 15 amino acids. Trimming removed 0 bases from V and 6 bases from J, with 15 bases in between. Germline-derived CDR1 and CDR2 are MGHRA and YSYEKL. CDR3 region: CASSQDLRQLSEQYF. In DNA, the CDR3 is TGCGCCAGCAGCCAAGATTTGAGACAACTCTCCGAGCAGTACTTC.